This TCR beta chain was captured in a study of T cell responses to AZD1222 COVID-19 vaccine. Background on the study: Second-dose groups at about 4 or about 12 weeks were pooled.

Findings of the study overall: Spike regions recognized by vaccine-associated CD4 TCRs spanned the protein, led by 160-218 and 743-854. Among AZD1222 vaccinees, only 5 to 7 were seropositive at baseline.

Assay used: immunoSEQ multiplex PCR; TCRdb lists only in-frame clones, some missing. The data hold about 94,000 clones, with around nine tenths observed a single time. A note on this clone: The antigen is not known.

CDR1 is LNHDA, CDR2 SQIVND, per germline (reference sequence). V was pared by 3 bases and J by 8 bases, with 4 bases of the junction left unmatched. The CDR3 has 13 residues. This TCR came from an adult in good health. The genes are TRBV19 and TRBJ2-4, with 7 bases matching TRBD1. The sequenced sample was peripheral blood, obtained on day 0 of AZD1222 vaccination. CDR3 in DNA: TGTGCCAGTAGTATCAACAGGGGAGACATTCAGTACTTC. This gives the protein CASSINRGDIQYF.